This entry is about one T cell receptor beta chain. Per the original data handling: Junction-only sequences without quality scores were provided by ImmunoSEQ, so filtering was different. Clones were sequenced by immunoSEQ multiplex PCR, and TCRdb holds only the in-frame ones, with some missing. D and trimming were read from the DNA, whereas the V and J calls and clone size are those reported in that table. Counted here are just over 2,000,000 clones, 85% to 95% occurring once; the ten biggest clones make up 0.13%. The healthy adult donors were HIV-negative and reported no recent acute infections or vaccinations. Both subsets, CD45RA+ naive and CD45RA-negative memory, were split from the CD4+ cells. This entry belongs to a study of shared clonotypes between healthy human individuals. The sequence was obtained from a man younger than 35 in good health. The sample was naive CD4+ T cells sorted from blood. The subset is: CD45RA+ positively selected.

CDR3 protein: CASGEKLFF. CDR3 nucleotides: TGTGCCTCAGGTGAAAAACTGTTTTTT. This chain links TRBV21-1 with TRBJ1-4; TRBD1, the table's D call, was not compared with the DNA. TRBV21-1 is noted as a pseudogene. The CDR3 has 9 residues.